These 27 T cell receptor beta chains originate from one sample sequenced in a study of chemoradiotherapy in HPV16-positive cancers. Data came from immunoSEQ multiplex PCR; TCRdb stores just in-frame clones and leaves some out. The table lists 3,600 or so clones, approximately 96% of them singletons. This sample was taken from a patient who underwent chemoradiotherapy. Receptors were obtained from a human donor with HPV-associated anogenital cancer.

The chain combines TRBV5-1 with TRBJ2-7; 8 positions match TRBD2. CDR1 and CDR2 (germline): SGHRS, YFSETQ. The V segment lost 0 bases and the J segment 3 bases; nucleotides outside the gene matches: 8. This CDR3 contains 16 residues. This CDR3 is CASSLDGGGTYYEQYF. The CDR3 DNA is TGCGCCAGCAGCTTGGATGGCGGGGGGACCTACTACGAGCAGTACTTC.

The rearrangement uses TRBV19 and TRBJ1-1, with a tentative D call TRBD1 (5 bases). Germline loops: CDR1 LNHDA, CDR2 SQIVND (reference sequence). The CDR3 covers 15 residues. V was clipped by 2 bases and J by 4 bases, with 14 bases between them. CDR3 nucleotide sequence: TGTGCCAGTAGTATATTTGGGGGATCCCCCACTGAAGCTTTCTTT. Translation gives CASSIFGGSPTEAFF.

CDR3 amino acids: CSVDRGSGLNTEAFF. The CDR3 DNA is TGCAGCGTTGATAGAGGGTCCGGATTGAACACTGAAGCTTTCTTT. V and J are TRBV29-1 and TRBJ1-1; no definite D call. The V end lost 3 bases, the J end lost 0 bases, and 14 bases lay between the germline ends. The CDR3 loop spans 15 amino acids. The germline gives CDR1 SQVTM, CDR2 ANQGSEA.

J is TRBJ1-1 and V is TRBV6-1; D is ambiguous. CDR3 length: 13 amino acids. Germline CDR1 and CDR2: MNHNS and SASEGT. V lost 0 bases, J lost 3 bases, and 5 bases lay in between. In DNA, the CDR3 is TGTGCCAGCAGTGAAGCCTATCACACTGAAGCTTTCTTT. The encoded protein is CASSEAYHTEAFF.

V usage is TRBV27 and J usage is TRBJ2-1; 14 nucleotides line up with TRBD2. Germline loops: CDR1 MNHEY, CDR2 SMNVEV (reference sequence). The junction had 13 bases not matched to a gene; V was cut back by 7 bases and J by 5 bases. The CDR3 has 18 residues. The CDR3 sequence is CASTMRRTSGRLHNEQFF. The CDR3 DNA reads TGTGCCAGCACAATGAGGCGGACTAGCGGGAGGCTGCACAATGAGCAGTTCTTC.

The DNA of the CDR3 is TGTGCCTGGAGTGTAGGGACGGGTGGCTTCCTCTATGGCTACACCTTC. This codes for CAWSVGTGGFLYGYTF. The gene calls are TRBV30 and TRBJ1-2; possible D gene TRBD1, 5 bases. V was cut by 0 bases and J by 4 bases, with 18 bases left in between. The CDR3 extends over 16 amino acids. Per the germline V gene, CDR1 is GTSNPN and CDR2 is SVGIG (reference sequence).

The rearrangement links TRBV27 to TRBJ1-5, with D perhaps TRBD1 (5 bases). The CDR3 is 12 amino acids. Trimming shortened V by 5 bases and J by 7 bases, and 9 bases separated the two germline ends. In germline, CDR1 is MNHEY, CDR2 SMNVEV (reference sequence). CDR3 in DNA: TGTGCCAGCAGTACGGGGGGACAGCCCCAGCATTTT. Protein sequence: CASSTGGQPQHF.

The chain is built from TRBV5-1 and TRBJ2-2; tentatively, D is TRBD1 or TRBD2 (5 bases each). This CDR3 contains 11 residues. The germline gives CDR1 SGHRS, CDR2 YFSETQ. V was clipped by 5 bases and J by 6 bases, with 5 bases between them. CDR3 amino acids: CASRGAGELFF. The DNA of the CDR3 is TGCGCCAGCAGGGGGGCCGGGGAGCTGTTTTTT. The full variable domain, rest sourced from reference TRBV5-1 and TRBJ2-2, is KAGVTQTPRYLIKTRGQQVTLSCSPISGHRSVSWYQQTPGQGLQFLFEYFSETQRNKGNFPGRFSGRQFSNSRSEMNVSTLELGDSALYLCASRGAGELFFGEGSRLTVL.

The V and J genes are TRBV27 and TRBJ2-7; D may be TRBD1 (6 bases). The germline V gene encodes CDR1 MNHEY and CDR2 SMNVEV (reference sequence). Between the trimmed V and J ends, which lost 8 bases and 6 bases, there was a span of 23 bases. This CDR3 is built from 15 residues. The CDR3 sequence is CASVPRFGQLAEQYF. The CDR3, as DNA: TGTGCCAGCGTCCCTCGTTTCGGACAGCTGGCCGAGCAGTACTTC.

J is TRBJ2-1 and V is TRBV11-2; possible D gene TRBD2, 5 bases. V was cut by 5 bases and J by 4 bases, with 15 bases left in between. Germline loops: CDR1 SGHAT, CDR2 FQNNGV. The CDR3 totals 15 residues. The CDR3 reads CASSPRGRRYNEQFF. The DNA for the CDR3 is TGTGCCAGCAGCCCCCGCGGGCGTAGGTACAATGAGCAGTTCTTC.

This chain uses TRBV6-1 with TRBJ1-2; 8 bases match TRBD1. This CDR3 contains 16 residues. The germline V gene has CDR1 MNHNS and CDR2 SASEGT. V dropped 4 bases and J dropped 5; count of bases not matched to a gene: 12. CDR3 in DNA: TGTGCCAGCAGTGGCGAGAGGACAGGGAGGGGTTATGGCTACACCTTC. This gives the protein CASSGERTGRGYGYTF.

A note on this clone: An end of the junction does not agree with germline; a read error may underlie this. V gene TRBV4-2 combines with J gene TRBJ2-7, with D perhaps TRBD2 (5 bases). The CDR3 is made up of 14 amino acids. Germline lookup yields CDR1 LGHNA and CDR2 YNFKEQ. CDR3 in amino acids: CASSQEQNPGWRDF. The CDR3 coding sequence is TGTGCCAGCAGCCAAGAACAAAACCCGGGCTGGCGGGACTTC.

In DNA, the CDR3 is TGCGCCAGCAGACGACAGGACTCGAACACCGGGGAGCTGTTTTTT. Amino acids: CASRRQDSNTGELFF. The genes are TRBV4-1 and TRBJ2-2, with D perhaps TRBD1 (6 bases). Germline CDR1 MGHRA, CDR2 YSYEKL. CDR3 length: 15 amino acids. V was cut by 6 bases and J by 0 bases, with 11 bases left in between.

The rearrangement links TRBV4-1 to TRBJ2-5, with D maybe TRBD2 (6 bases). The ends were cut back, 4 bases at V and 1 base at J, with 13 bases in the middle. Germline V CDR1 and CDR2: MGHRA, YSYEKL. The length of the CDR3 is 15 residues. The CDR3 DNA sequence: TGCGCCAGCAGCCTAATCGGGACTCCCCAAGAGACCCAGTACTTC. Translated: CASSLIGTPQETQYF.

This chain's CDR3 is CASRGDTGELFF. For the CDR3, the DNA is TGTGCCAGCAGGGGGGACACCGGGGAGCTGTTTTTT. The V call is TRBV28, the J call TRBJ2-2, with D perhaps being TRBD1 or TRBD2 (5 bases each). Trimming took 6 bases from V and 3 from J, leaving 5 bases between them. Germline-derived CDR1 and CDR2 are MDHEN and SYDVKM. This CDR3 region has 12 residues.

V is TRBV9 and J is TRBJ1-1; tentative D call: TRBD1 (6 bases). The V and J ends lost 1 base and 0 bases respectively, with 13 bases between them. Germline lookup yields CDR1 SGDLS and CDR2 YYNGEE. CDR3 length: 16 residues. CDR3 DNA sequence: TGTGCCAGCAGCGTAAGCCCCGACAGGATGAACACTGAAGCTTTCTTT. Its protein is CASSVSPDRMNTEAFF.

The V and J genes are TRBV5-1 and TRBJ2-2; D not certain. This CDR3 is built from 15 residues. With 2 bases removed from V and 1 base from J, the gap between germline ends came to 9 bases. From germline, CDR1 is SGHRS and CDR2 YFSETQ. The CDR3 protein is CASSFNSGNTGELFF. The CDR3 DNA reads as TGCGCCAGCAGCTTCAACTCCGGGAACACCGGGGAGCTGTTTTTT.

V is TRBV9 and J is TRBJ2-5; 10 nucleotides agree with TRBD2. Germline trimming cut 1 base from V and 4 bases from J; bases unmatched to any gene: 7. The length of the CDR3 is 16 residues. Germline lookup yields CDR1 SGDLS and CDR2 YYNGEE. Here the CDR3 reads CASSVIAGGRVETQYF. The CDR3 bases are TGTGCCAGCAGCGTAATAGCGGGAGGTCGGGTAGAGACCCAGTACTTC.

V gene TRBV21-1 combines with J gene TRBJ2-2; whether TRBD1, the table's D call, matches the DNA was not checked. TRBV21-1 is shown as a pseudogene. The CDR3 covers 16 residues. The CDR3 nucleotides are TGTGCCAGCAGCAAAGTGCGCAGGGAGAACACCGGGGAGCTGTTTTTT. Translation: CASSKVRRENTGELFF.

The chain uses TRBV18 and TRBJ2-7, with a tentative D call TRBD2 (5 bases). The V end was cut by 3 bases, the J end by 5 bases, with 14 bases between. Germline loops: CDR1 KGHSH, CDR2 LQKENI. CDR3 length: 14 residues. The CDR3, as DNA: TGTGCCAGCTCACCGATAGGGCGGGTCCACGAGCAGTACTTC. Translated, it gives CASSPIGRVHEQYF.

This rearrangement joins TRBV25-1 to TRBJ2-7; D could derive from TRBD1 or TRBD2 (5 bases each). Germline V gene lookup returns CDR1 MGHDK and CDR2 SYGVNS. Trimming took 10 bases from V and 4 from J, leaving 23 bases between them. CDR3 length equals 15 residues. CDR3 protein: CATTRTSGQGYEQYF. The CDR3 bases are TGTGCCACAACACGCACCTCGGGGCAGGGATACGAGCAGTACTTC.

The V and J genes are TRBV6-1 and TRBJ1-2; D perhaps matches TRBD1 (5 bases). The CDR3 loop spans 13 amino acids. The V end was cut by 2 bases, the J end by 6 bases, with 10 bases between. The V gene's germline CDR1 is MNHNS and CDR2 SASEGT. CDR3 bases: TGTGCCAGCAGTGAACTCAGGGTCCATGGCTACACCTTC. Translation: CASSELRVHGYTF.

The rearrangement uses TRBV5-1 and TRBJ1-5, with D unclear. Germline V gene lookup returns CDR1 SGHRS and CDR2 YFSETQ. The V gene lost 4 bases and the J gene lost 4 bases, with 9 bases spanning the gap. CDR3 length: 13 residues. CDR3: CASSLSNNQPQHF. The CDR3 DNA follows: TGCGCCAGCAGCCTTTCTAATAATCAGCCCCAGCATTTT.

V usage is TRBV7-9 and J usage is TRBJ2-2; either TRBD1 or TRBD2 may supply D (7 bases each). Trimming shortened V by 5 bases and J by 5 bases, and 18 bases separated the two germline ends. Per the germline V gene, CDR1 is SEHNR and CDR2 is FQNEAQ (reference sequence). CDR3 size: 16 residues. CDR3 loop: CASSTEDREGTGELFF. The DNA for the CDR3 is TGTGCCAGCAGCACCGAAGACAGGGAGGGGACCGGGGAGCTGTTTTTT.

This clone was counted once. The V and J genes are TRBV2 and TRBJ2-1; possibly TRBD1 for D (5 bases). The CDR3 length is 16 residues. The germline V gene has CDR1 SNHLY and CDR2 FYNNEI. Trimming pared 1 base from V and 4 bases from J, leaving 14 bases between. CDR3 bases: TGTGCCAGCAGTGAAGTGCAGGGAAGAAGATACAATGAGCAGTTCTTC. Translation: CASSEVQGRRYNEQFF.

This clone was recorded once. CDR3 bases: TGCGCCAGCAGAGGCGGGTATAATTCACCCCTCCACTTT. Its translation: CASRGGYNSPLHF. This chain uses TRBV5-1 with TRBJ1-6, with D hard to call. CDR3 length equals 13 residues. V lost 5 bases, J lost 4 bases, and 7 bases lay in between. The germline gives CDR1 SGHRS, CDR2 YFSETQ.

The CDR3, as DNA: TGTGCCAGCGACGACAGTTACACACGGGAGCAGTACTTC. Translating it yields CASDDSYTREQYF. J is TRBJ2-7 and V is TRBV2; the D gene is possibly TRBD1 (5 bases). Trimming took off 8 bases at V and 7 bases at J, with 18 bases between the two ends. Germline V lookup: CDR1 SNHLY, CDR2 FYNNEI. The CDR3 loop spans 13 amino acids.